The T cell receptor (beta chain) under discussion was sequenced for a study of CD8+CD57+ T cells in acquired aplastic anemia. Using genomic DNA as the template, TCR beta VDJ and CDR3 profiling was carried out. TCRdb used MiXCR to reprocess the reads, holding one entry per CDR3 protein. The repertoire consists of some 180,000 distinct CDR3 sequences, with around half occurring once and the leading ten covering approximately 2.9%. The germline gives CDR1 LNHNV, CDR2 YYDKDF (reference sequence). The J segment lost 3 bases and the V segment lost 6 bases, leaving 4 bases of the junction unmatched. This CDR3 comprises 13 residues.

The sequencing input was sorted CD4+, CD8+, or CD8+CD57+ T cells (not recorded which) from PBMCs. The J gene is TRBJ2-5, the V gene TRBV15, with 7 bases fitting TRBD2. The sequence came from a human donor in good health. The CDR3 DNA is TGTGCCACCAGGAAGGCGGGAGAAGAGACCCAGTACTTC. It yields the protein CATRKAGEETQYF.